The next 12 T cell receptor beta chains were all read from a single sample in a study of T cells in Graves' hyperthyroidism and ophthalmopathy (dated by TCRdb to between 2018 and 2021). Library method: multiplex PCR. Sequencing relied on an Illumina HiSeq 2000. The TCR beta CDR3 regions were amplified from the RNA transcripts. The first round of RT-PCR for the TCR CDR3 was performed with the HTBI primer set and the Qiagen OneStep RT-PCR kit. TCRdb cleaned the public reads at Q25 with fastp, built clones with MiXCR and kept in-frame beta chains. Each CDR3 protein appears once, grouped with its most common genes and DNA. The sample contains over 250,000 distinct CDR3 sequences, 15% to 20% of them found a single time. Over 50% of the sample is held by the ten biggest clonotypes. Material for sequencing was blood. These receptors originate from a woman aged 55 to 70 with Graves' ophthalmopathy.

In its sample, this clonotype was seen many times. This chain joins TRBV11-2 and TRBJ2-7, with D possibly matching TRBD1 (6 bases). Trimming shortened V by 5 bases and J by 3 bases, and 14 bases separated the two germline ends. This CDR3 spans 14 amino acids. CDR1 is SGHAT and CDR2 is FQNNGV in the germline V gene. The CDR3 is CASSQNRELYEQYF. The CDR3 DNA reads TGTGCCAGCAGCCAAAACAGGGAGCTCTACGAGCAGTACTTC. Full variable domain (outside the CDR3, taken from reference TRBV11-2 and TRBJ2-7): EAGVAQSPRYKIIEKRQSVAFWCNPISGHATLYWYQQILGQGPKLLIQFQNNGVVDDSQLPKDRFSAERLKGVDSTLKIQPAKLEDSAVYLCASSQNRELYEQYFGPGTRLTVT.

This clonotype came up many times. This rearrangement joins TRBV12-3 or TRBV12-4 to TRBJ2-5; 8 bases are shared with TRBD1. V gave up 4 bases and J gave up 3 bases; unmatched junction bases: 4. The CDR3 has 14 residues. As DNA, the CDR3 is TGTGCCAGCAGTTCCGGACAGGGCGAAGAGACCCAGTACTTC. Residues: CASSSGQGEETQYF.

The table lists this clonotype with many counts. The rearrangement uses TRBV3-1 and TRBJ2-7; the D is unclear. The CDR3 runs 13 residues. V lost 5 bases, J lost 4 bases, and 12 bases lay in between. Germline lookup yields CDR1 LGHDT and CDR2 YNNKEL (reference sequence). The CDR3 reads CASSTSIGYEQYF. CDR3 DNA sequence: TGTGCCAGCAGCACGTCCATAGGATACGAGCAGTACTTC.

The sample holds many counts of this clonotype. The rearrangement joins TRBV10-3 to TRBJ2-7, with TRBD1 as a possible D gene (5 bases). The CDR3 has 16 amino acids. Looked up from germline, CDR1 is ENHRY and CDR2 is SYGVKD. The V end was cut by 0 bases, the J end by 0 bases, with 12 bases between. In DNA, the CDR3 is TGTGCCATCAGTGAGTCTCCAGGGAAGGTCTCCTACGAGCAGTACTTC. Its protein is CAISESPGKVSYEQYF.

V usage is TRBV20-1 and J usage is TRBJ2-4, with 7 bases identical to TRBD2. After removal of 3 bases from V and 5 bases from J, the junction contained 10 bases not matched to a gene. The germline V gene encodes CDR1 DFQATT and CDR2 SNEGSKA (reference sequence). The CDR3 covers 15 residues. The CDR3 is CSASQRGGGENIQYF. The CDR3 DNA sequence: TGCAGTGCTAGCCAGCGGGGTGGGGGGGAAAACATTCAGTACTTC.

This clonotype was counted ten times or more. The chain carries TRBV4-2 and TRBJ2-3, with a weak D call TRBD1 (7 bases). V shed 3 bases and J shed 1 base, with 17 bases lying between them. The CDR3 sequence is 17 residues long. CDR1 LGHNA and CDR2 YNFKEQ come from the germline V gene. The CDR3 nucleotides read TGTGCCAGCAGCCATGCGGGCAGGGGGGCGCGCACAGATACGCAGTATTTT. As protein: CASSHAGRGARTDTQYF.

Turning to this clonotype: An end of the junction does not agree with germline; a read error may underlie this. V usage is TRBV6-2 or TRBV6-3 and J usage is TRBJ2-7; 9 nucleotides line up with TRBD2. Looked up from germline, CDR1 is MNHEY and CDR2 is SVGEGT. There are 15 residues in the CDR3. The CDR3 is CASSPGASGIYEQYF. CDR3 coding DNA: TGTGCCAGCAGCCCTGGTGCTAGCGGGATCTACGAGCAATACTTC.

Only one count was recorded for this clonotype. This rearrangement joins TRBV10-3 to TRBJ2-7; tentative D call: TRBD2 (6 bases). This CDR3 contains 14 residues. CDR1 is ENHRY and CDR2 is SYGVKD in the germline V gene. V lost 8 bases and J lost 3, with 17 bases in between. Here the CDR3 DNA reads TGTGCCATCGGGCGCGTCGGGGGAAACTACGAGCAGTACTTC. Translation gives CAIGRVGGNYEQYF.

This clonotype was recorded at least ten times. The CDR3 DNA follows: TGTGCCAGCAGATGGGGCAGGGGATCAGTAGAGACCCAGTACTTC. Amino acids: CASRWGRGSVETQYF. This chain links TRBV6-1 with TRBJ2-5; D is possibly TRBD1 (6 bases). This CDR3 is built from 15 residues. Germline CDR1 reads MNHNS; CDR2 reads SASEGT. Trimming removed 6 bases from V and 4 bases from J, with 18 bases in between.

V is TRBV7-9 and J is TRBJ1-3; D not certain. The V gene lost 1 base and the J gene lost 4 bases, with 5 bases spanning the gap. The CDR3 length is 13 residues. The germline gives CDR1 SEHNR, CDR2 FQNEAQ (reference sequence). DNA for the CDR3: TGTGCCAGCAGCTTAGATCTGGGAAACACCATATATTTT. Protein: CASSLDLGNTIYF.

This clonotype was detected a few times. Since a much larger clone is just one base distant, this may be a read error. This sequence joins TRBV5-1 and TRBJ1-1; D uncertain. The CDR3 spans 13 residues. Trimming removed 0 bases from V and 7 bases from J, with 10 bases in between. The germline CDR1 and CDR2 sequences are SGHRS and YFSETQ. DNA of the CDR3: TGCGCCAGCAGCTTGGACGTATACATTGAAGCTTTCTTT. As protein: CASSLDVYIEAFF. Complete variable domain (other parts from reference TRBV5-1 and TRBJ1-1): KAGVTQTPRYLIKTRGQQVTLSCSPISGHRSVSWYQQTPGQGLQFLFEYFSETQRNKGNFPGRFSGRQFSNSRSEMNVSTLELGDSALYLCASSLDVYIEAFFGQGTRLTVV.

This clonotype was counted many times. This chain connects TRBV24-1 to TRBJ1-2; D not certain. Per germline, CDR1 KGHDR and CDR2 SFDVKD. Trimming pared 2 bases from V and 4 bases from J, leaving 7 bases between. This CDR3 spans 13 amino acids. CDR3 loop: CATSDSGIYGYTF. For the CDR3, the DNA is TGTGCCACCAGTGATTCCGGGATCTATGGCTACACCTTC.